Detailed here is one T cell receptor beta chain. This record comes from a study of OX40 agonist ivuxolimab in advanced cancers. Data came from immunoSEQ multiplex PCR; TCRdb stores just in-frame clones and leaves some out. In the table there are 80,000 to 95,000 clones, approximately 86% of which are singletons. Samples of blood were obtained at baseline, on cycle 4 day 1, and on cycle 7 day 1. The germline CDR1 and CDR2 sequences are KGHSH and LQKENI. The V end lost 5 bases, the J end lost 2 bases, and 10 bases lay between the germline ends. The CDR3 runs 14 residues. This material consisted of CD4+ or CD8+ T cells sorted from blood, taken in a trial of the OX40 agonist ivuxolimab. The V call is TRBV18, the J call TRBJ2-1; a weak D match, TRBD2 (6 bases). This TCR was recovered from an adult with an advanced solid tumor such as melanoma, head and neck, liver or kidney cancer. CDR3 residues: CASSSTGAYNEQFF. The CDR3 DNA sequence: TGTGCCAGCTCATCTACGGGAGCCTACAATGAGCAGTTCTTC.